The rows below give T cell receptor beta chains drawn from one sample of a study of T cells in tumors after PD-1 blockade. Measured with immunoSEQ multiplex PCR; TCRdb has only the in-frame clones, and not every one. The repertoire has roughly 50,000 clones, 75% to 80% of them found once; the top ten carry 16%. The sample in question was PBMCs, obtained before anti-PD-1 treatment. These receptors were collected from a human donor with basal cell carcinoma. Each CDR3 is given with its conserved first and last residue. The order of the fields is J gene, V gene, D gene, CDR3 length, CDR3 protein. D genes are given only for firm matches.

TRBJ1-6,TRBV19,.,15,CASSIVKSLNSPLHF
TRBJ2-4,TRBV19,.,14,CASSDWRRQNIQYF
TRBJ2-2,TRBV5-6,.,14,CASKTTVNTGELFF
TRBJ1-6,TRBV7-9,.,13,CASSSDRNSPLHF
TRBJ1-1,TRBV5-1,TRBD1,15,CASSFRQGPETEAFF
TRBJ2-3,TRBV10-1,.,14,CASSESTGRDTQYF
TRBJ2-2,TRBV11-3,TRBD2,19,CASSPGQAKRGGGTGELFF
TRBJ1-1,TRBV6-5,.,14,CASSYEGRGTEAFF
TRBJ2-2,TRBV10-3,.,14,CAISRVGETGELFF
TRBJ2-7,TRBV2,.,14,CASYPGVYSYEQYF
TRBJ1-6,TRBV30,TRBD1,17,CAWSHPGQAKAGSPLHF
TRBJ1-5,TRBV6-5,.,14,CASSMDGRNQPQHF
TRBJ1-6,TRBV6-5,.,15,CATGGQSSYNSPLHF